This TCR beta chain appears in the sequencing data of a study of cytomegalovirus exposure and HLA in healthy donors. General observations from the study: Presence/absence analyses took donor sequencing depth as roughly uniform. Analyzed later, most CMV-associated TCR beta chains appeared HLA-restricted. Highly shared variants forming one cluster were likely a sequencing artifact.

With regard to this clone: The antigen remains undetermined.

After removal of 6 bases from V and 1 base from J, the junction contained 4 bases not matched to a gene. Germline V gene lookup returns CDR1 MNHNS and CDR2 SASEGT. The CDR3 extends over 15 amino acids. A multiplex PCR was run with 60 Vbeta primers and 13 Jbeta primers. Profiling relied on immunoSEQ multiplex PCR, and the TCRdb table lists in-frame clones only, not all of them. The table lists approximately 95,000 clones, around 80% of them singletons, with 11% in the top ten. Healthy bone marrow donors formed the donor group. The clonotype originates from a man aged 18 to 30 in good health and CMV-seropositive. Sequencing was carried out using PBMCs. The chain has TRBV6-1 and TRBJ2-3, with 10 nucleotides matching TRBD2. The CDR3 bases are TGTGCCAGCAGCCACACTAGCGGGGGCACAGATACGCAGTATTTT. Translated, it gives CASSHTSGGTDTQYF.